The rows below give T cell receptor beta chains drawn from one sample of a study of T cell responses to AZD1222 COVID-19 vaccine. The repertoire was sequenced with immunoSEQ multiplex PCR; TCRdb's copy has only in-frame clones and lacks some. Of 100,000 to 150,000 clones in the sample, approximately 92% were seen once. The sequencing used peripheral blood, collected on day 0 of AZD1222 vaccination. These TCRs come from an adult in good health. The CDR3 runs from the conserved cysteine through the conserved F or W. D genes are given only for firm matches. Clone size is stated in some rows and not others, as once, few, many or a class when expanded.

abundance	d_gene	j_gene	v_gene	CDR3aa	CDR3nt
NA	NA	TRBJ2-7	TRBV6-5	CASSYLNGDAPGEQYF	TGTGCCAGCAGTTATTTAAACGGGGACGCCCCGGGGGAGCAGTACTTC
NA	TRBD1	TRBJ1-1	TRBV7-6	CASTMGQTVPNTEAFF	TGTGCCAGCACCATGGGACAGACAGTCCCGAACACTGAAGCTTTCTTT
NA	NA	TRBJ1-2	TRBV4-1	CASSQEGGYTF	TGCGCCAGCAGCCAAGAGGGGGGCTACACCTTC
few	TRBD1	TRBJ2-2	TRBV19	CASGRDRVSTGELFF	TGTGCCAGTGGACGTGACAGGGTTAGCACCGGGGAGCTGTTTTTT
few	NA	TRBJ1-1	TRBV20-1	CSARDRYEAFF	TGCAGTGCTAGAGACAGGTATGAAGCTTTCTTT
NA	NA	TRBJ1-5	TRBV6-6	CASSYSAGVRQPQHF	TGTGCCAGCAGTTACTCTGCCGGGGTGAGGCAGCCCCAGCATTTT
NA	NA	TRBJ1-3	TRBV28	CASSFIGPTFGNTIYF	TGTGCCAGCAGTTTCATAGGGCCGACCTTCGGAAACACCATATATTTT
NA	TRBD2	TRBJ2-3	TRBV7-6	CASSSLPIGGSTDTQYF	TGTGCCAGCAGCTCCCTCCCCATCGGGGGGTCAACAGATACGCAGTATTTT
NA	TRBD2	TRBJ2-6	TRBV5-4	CASSLLAGGPSGANVLTF	TGTGCCAGCAGCTTACTAGCGGGAGGGCCCTCTGGGGCCAACGTCCTGACTTTC
NA	NA	TRBJ1-3	TRBV6-1	CASSELERGPSSGNTIYF	TGTGCCAGCAGTGAATTGGAGAGGGGACCGAGCTCTGGAAACACCATATATTTT
NA	NA	TRBJ2-2	TRBV18	CASSPQILTGNTGELFF	TGTGCCAGCTCACCACAGATATTGACAGGGAACACCGGGGAGCTGTTTTTT
NA	NA	TRBJ2-7	TRBV7-3	CASSLTSGFEQYF	TGTGCCAGCAGCTTAACGTCAGGGTTCGAGCAGTACTTC
NA	TRBD2	TRBJ2-1	TRBV29-1	CSVTTGTSGTRRNNEQFF	TGCAGCGTCACTACCGGGACTAGCGGGACTCGGCGGAACAATGAGCAGTTCTTC
NA	NA	TRBJ2-3	TRBV19	CASSWGSPRQADTQYF	TGTGCCAGTAGTTGGGGTAGCCCCCGTCAGGCAGATACGCAGTATTTT
NA	NA	TRBJ1-2	TRBV7-2	CASSPTGGGGYTF	TGTGCCAGCAGCCCGACCGGGGGGGGAGGCTACACCTTC
NA	TRBD2	TRBJ2-7	TRBV12-5	CASGLQTSGISYEQYF	TGTGCTAGTGGTTTGCAGACTAGCGGGATCTCCTACGAGCAGTACTTC
NA	NA	TRBJ2-7	TRBV18	CASSRETSSYEQYF	TGTGCCAGCTCCCGGGAGACTAGCTCCTACGAGCAGTACTTC
NA	NA	TRBJ2-6	TRBV28	CASSLPSGANVLTF	TGTGCCAGCAGCCTCCCGTCTGGGGCCAACGTCCTGACTTTC
NA	NA	TRBJ1-2	TRBV21-1	CASSTPSRDNYGYTF	TGTGCCAGCAGCACCCCCAGCAGGGATAACTATGGCTACACCTTC
NA	TRBD1	TRBJ1-1	TRBV5-5	CASSLGTGNLEAFF	TGTGCCAGCAGCTTAGGGACAGGGAATCTCGAAGCTTTCTTT
NA	TRBD1	TRBJ2-7	TRBV9	CASSVDATGGLRHEQYF	TGTGCCAGCAGCGTAGATGCTACAGGGGGTCTGAGGCACGAGCAGTACTTC
NA	NA	TRBJ1-5	TRBV27	CASSPRQGNQPQHF	TGTGCCAGCAGTCCCCGACAGGGCAATCAGCCCCAGCATTTT
NA	TRBD2	TRBJ2-5	TRBV5-1	CASSLHPGLAGETQYF	TGCGCCAGCAGCCTTCATCCGGGACTAGCGGGAGAGACCCAGTACTTC
NA	NA	TRBJ1-1	TRBV7-9	CASSPRGGQAEAFF	TGTGCCAGCAGCCCTAGGGGGGGGCAAGCTGAAGCTTTCTTT
NA	NA	TRBJ1-1	TRBV30	CAKSYGDTEAFF	TGTGCCAAAAGTTACGGGGACACTGAAGCTTTCTTT
once	TRBD1	TRBJ2-7	TRBV19	CASSLAGQGAYEQYF	TGTGCCAGTAGTCTCGCTGGACAGGGCGCCTACGAGCAGTACTTC
few	TRBD2	TRBJ2-1	TRBV3-1/TRBV3-2	CASGQTSGQQFF	TGTGCCAGCGGTCAGACTAGCGGGCAGCAGTTCTTC
NA	NA	TRBJ1-2	TRBV10-3	CAITQAPGEYGYTF	TGTGCCATCACCCAGGCCCCGGGGGAATATGGCTACACCTTC
NA	TRBD2	TRBJ2-1	TRBV5-4	CASSRTSGTYNEQFF	TGTGCCAGCAGCCGGACTAGCGGGACTTACAATGAGCAGTTCTTC
NA	TRBD1	TRBJ1-5	TRBV19	CASRPRQGYQPQHF	TGTGCCAGTAGACCACGACAGGGGTATCAGCCCCAGCATTTT
NA	TRBD2	TRBJ2-3	TRBV7-3	CASSPTSPGTDTQYF	TGTGCCAGCAGCCCGACTAGCCCGGGCACAGATACGCAGTATTTT
NA	NA	TRBJ1-2	TRBV28	CASSFQDRANYGYTF	TGTGCCAGCAGTTTCCAGGACCGTGCTAACTATGGCTACACCTTC
NA	NA	TRBJ2-1	TRBV2	CASSDRREDEQFF	TGTGCCAGCAGTGATAGGAGGGAGGATGAGCAGTTCTTC
NA	TRBD2	TRBJ2-1	TRBV6-6	CASSPRTSGSFRNEQFF	TGTGCCAGCAGTCCCCGGACTAGCGGGAGTTTCAGGAATGAGCAGTTCTTC
NA	TRBD2	TRBJ2-3	TRBV9	CASSAPSAGVGADTQYF	TGTGCCAGCAGCGCCCCCTCAGCGGGAGTTGGGGCAGATACGCAGTATTTT
once	NA	TRBJ2-3	TRBV5-1	CASGGTETLVTQYF	TGCGCCAGTGGCGGGACTGAGACTCTCGTTACGCAGTATTTT
NA	NA	TRBJ1-3	TRBV12-3/TRBV12-4	CASSFRSGNTIYF	TGTGCCAGCAGTTTTCGCTCTGGAAACACCATATATTTT
NA	TRBD2	TRBJ2-1	TRBV27	CAPGASGRRHEQFF	TGTGCCCCTGGGGCTAGCGGGAGGAGGCATGAGCAGTTCTTC
NA	NA	TRBJ2-7	TRBV30	CAWSHYEQYF	TGTGCCTGGAGTCACTACGAGCAGTACTTC
once	NA	TRBJ2-5	TRBV15	CATSRDLGGQETQYF	TGTGCCACCAGCAGAGATCTAGGGGGCCAAGAGACCCAGTACTTC
NA	NA	TRBJ1-2	TRBV29-1	CSVESYTF	TGCAGCGTTGAGAGTTACACCTTC
NA	TRBD1	TRBJ2-7	TRBV3-1/TRBV3-2	CASSPMRQGSAYEQYF	TGTGCCAGCAGCCCGATGCGACAGGGCTCGGCCTACGAGCAGTACTTC
NA	NA	TRBJ2-1	TRBV28	CASTHAGRRSSYNEQFF	TGTGCCAGCACTCACGCGGGGCGTCGGAGCTCCTACAATGAGCAGTTCTTC
NA	NA	TRBJ2-5	TRBV24-1	CATSDSGTLRETQYF	TGTGCCACCAGTGATTCCGGGACGCTTAGGGAGACCCAGTACTTC
NA	TRBD1	TRBJ2-5	TRBV6-1	CASSARRTGGEETQYF	TGTGCCAGCAGTGCCCGGAGGACAGGGGGAGAAGAGACCCAGTACTTC
NA	TRBD1	TRBJ1-1	TRBV5-4	CASRGQGAGNPEAFF	TGTGCCAGCCGCGGCCAGGGGGCGGGAAACCCTGAAGCTTTCTTT
NA	NA	TRBJ2-3	TRBV9	CASSVESGVLDTQYF	TGTGCCAGCAGCGTAGAGTCGGGGGTATTGGATACGCAGTATTTT
NA	NA	TRBJ1-1	TRBV6-5	CASRQTVYTEAFF	TGTGCCAGCAGGCAGACGGTGTACACTGAAGCTTTCTTT
few	NA	TRBJ1-6	TRBV15	CATSRDHSRVANNSPLHF	TGTGCCACCAGCAGAGATCACAGCAGGGTGGCCAATAATTCACCCCTCCACTTT